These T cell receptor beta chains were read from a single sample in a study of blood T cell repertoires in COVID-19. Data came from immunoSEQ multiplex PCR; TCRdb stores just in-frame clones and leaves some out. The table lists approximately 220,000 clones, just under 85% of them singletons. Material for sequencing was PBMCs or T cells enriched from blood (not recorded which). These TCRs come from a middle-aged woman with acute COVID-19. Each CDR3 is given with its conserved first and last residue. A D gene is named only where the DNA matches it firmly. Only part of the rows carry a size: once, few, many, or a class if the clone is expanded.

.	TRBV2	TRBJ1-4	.	TGTGCCAGCACCCTCAAGCCAAATGAAAAACTGTTTTTT	CASTLKPNEKLFF
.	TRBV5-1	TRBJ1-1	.	TGCGCCAGCAGCTTGATCGGCGAGGGAGCTTTCTTT	CASSLIGEGAFF
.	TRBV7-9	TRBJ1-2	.	TGTGCCAGCAGCCCGACAGCGAGTTATGGCTACACCTTC	CASSPTASYGYTF
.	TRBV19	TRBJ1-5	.	TGTGCCAGTCACCACGGAGGGTGGCATTTT	CASHHGGWHF
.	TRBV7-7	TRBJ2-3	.	TGTGCCAGCAGCCCCAGCCGGGACTCTCCTCTGACAGATACGCAGTATTTT	CASSPSRDSPLTDTQYF
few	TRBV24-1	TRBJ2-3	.	TGTGCCACCAGTGATTTGGGGCTCAAAGGCACAGATACGCAGTATTTT	CATSDLGLKGTDTQYF
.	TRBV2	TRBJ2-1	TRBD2	TGTGCCAGCAGGAATCCCTCTTTAGCGGGAGGATCCTACAATGAGCAGTTCTTC	CASRNPSLAGGSYNEQFF
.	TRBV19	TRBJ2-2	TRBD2	TGTGCCACAGGAAGGACTAGCGGGGGGGTGGACACCGGGGAGCTGTTTTTT	CATGRTSGGVDTGELFF
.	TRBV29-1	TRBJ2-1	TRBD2	TGCAGCGGAGGACTAGCGGACTACAATGAGCAGTTCTTC	CSGGLADYNEQFF
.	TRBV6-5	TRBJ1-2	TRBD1	TGTGCCAGCAGTCCCTCCGACAGGGGCTATGGCTACACCTTC	CASSPSDRGYGYTF
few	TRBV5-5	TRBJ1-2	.	TGTGCCAGCAGCTCGCGCGTTAACTATGGCTACACCTTC	CASSSRVNYGYTF
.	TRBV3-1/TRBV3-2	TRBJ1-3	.	TGTGCCAGCAGCCCTACAGGCTTCTCTGGAAACACCATATATTTT	CASSPTGFSGNTIYF
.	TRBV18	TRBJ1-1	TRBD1	TGTGCCAGCTCACCAAGGGACAGGGGCGCTGAAGCTTTCTTT	CASSPRDRGAEAFF
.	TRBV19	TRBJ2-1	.	TGTGCCAGTAGTCGGACTGTTGACAATGAGCAGTTCTTC	CASSRTVDNEQFF
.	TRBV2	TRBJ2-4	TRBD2	TGTGCCAGTGGGACTAGCGGGAGCAACATTCAGTACTTC	CASGTSGSNIQYF
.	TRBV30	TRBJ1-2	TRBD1	TGTGCGAGTCGGAGGGGGCGAAACTATGGCTACACCTTC	CASRRGRNYGYTF
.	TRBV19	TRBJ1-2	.	TGTGCCAGTAGTGTATACCCGGCAGGGGTGGAAGGCTACACCTTC	CASSVYPAGVEGYTF
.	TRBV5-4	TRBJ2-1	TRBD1	TGTGCCAGCAGCTTGGACAGGGGGGTTTACAATGAGCAGTTCTTC	CASSLDRGVYNEQFF
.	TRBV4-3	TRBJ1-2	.	TGCGCCAGCAGCCAAGTTGGCTTGACAGAAAGCTATGGCTACACCTTC	CASSQVGLTESYGYTF
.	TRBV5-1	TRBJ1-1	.	TGCGCCAGCAGCTTTACAGGGCTGAACACTGAAGCTTTCTTT	CASSFTGLNTEAFF
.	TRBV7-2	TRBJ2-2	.	TGTGCCAGCAGCTTTTGGGGGGACAACACCGGGGAGCTGTTTTTT	CASSFWGDNTGELFF
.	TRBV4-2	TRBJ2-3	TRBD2	TGTGCCAGCAGCCAAGACGTAGCGGGGAACACAGATACGCAGTATTTT	CASSQDVAGNTDTQYF
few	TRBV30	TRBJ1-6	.	TGTGCCTGGAGCGGCGGGACTTTAAGTTCACCCCTCCACTTT	CAWSGGTLSSPLHF
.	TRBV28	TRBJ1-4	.	TGTGCCAGCAGTTCCTCGGGAGGGGCGGTTGAAAAACTGTTTTTT	CASSSSGGAVEKLFF
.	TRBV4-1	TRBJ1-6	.	TGCGCCAGCAGGGCAGGTTATAATTCACCCCTCCACTTT	CASRAGYNSPLHF
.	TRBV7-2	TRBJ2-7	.	TGTGCCAGCAGCTCAGGCCCGGGACTGTACTACGAGCAGTACTTC	CASSSGPGLYYEQYF
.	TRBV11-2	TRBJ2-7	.	TGTGCCAGCAGCTTAGAAGGACTCTACGAGCAGTACTTC	CASSLEGLYEQYF
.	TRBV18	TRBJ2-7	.	TGTGCCAGCTCACCAGCTCGGGGCTACGAGCAGTACTTC	CASSPARGYEQYF